One sample yielded the 5 T cell receptor beta chains listed below, sequenced in a study of shared clonotypes between healthy human individuals. Produced via immunoSEQ multiplex PCR; TCRdb's table is partial and in-frame only. The sample yields about 730,000 clones, just under 75% seen once. The source material was memory CD4+ T cells sorted from blood. Subset described: CD45RA-negative fraction. The receptors originated from a woman in her 30s in good health.

This sequence joins TRBV29-1 and TRBJ2-4, with D unresolved. The CDR3 loop spans 13 amino acids. The ends were cut back, 2 bases at V and 6 bases at J, with 11 bases in the middle. CDR1 and CDR2 from the germline V gene are SQVTM and ANQGSEA. The CDR3 loop reads CSVEFGVGNIQYF. As DNA, the CDR3 is TGCAGCGTTGAATTTGGGGTTGGAAACATTCAGTACTTC.

This clone was counted between two and nine times. The CDR3 bases are TGCGCCAGCAGCCCGCACCCACCTAGCGAGGAGCAGTACTTC. This encodes CASSPHPPSEEQYF. The chain couples TRBV5-1 to TRBJ2-7; TRBD2 is a possible D gene (6 bases). V shed 4 bases and J shed 7 bases, with 18 bases lying between them. This CDR3 has 14 residues. In germline, CDR1 is SGHRS, CDR2 YFSETQ. Full variable domain (rest looked up from reference TRBV5-1 and TRBJ2-7): KAGVTQTPRYLIKTRGQQVTLSCSPISGHRSVSWYQQTPGQGLQFLFEYFSETQRNKGNFPGRFSGRQFSNSRSEMNVSTLELGDSALYLCASSPHPPSEEQYFGPGTRLTVT.

The rearrangement uses TRBV30 and TRBJ2-7; the D is unclear. The V gene lost 0 bases and the J gene lost 5 bases, with 8 bases spanning the gap. The CDR3 has 12 amino acids. Per the germline V gene, CDR1 is GTSNPN and CDR2 is SVGIG (reference sequence). CDR3 coding DNA: TGTGCCTGGAGTGTTCTGGTCCACGAGCAGTACTTC. Translated: CAWSVLVHEQYF.

The V call is TRBV29-1, the J call TRBJ2-1; 10 bases are a match to TRBD2. Per the germline V gene, CDR1 is SQVTM and CDR2 is ANQGSEA. The CDR3 is made up of 12 amino acids. With 7 bases clipped from V and 9 bases from J, the junction kept 6 bases outside the gene matches. DNA for the CDR3: TGCAGCGGATCTAGCGGGAGTACTGAGCAGTTCTTC. Translation: CSGSSGSTEQFF.

The CDR3 DNA is TGTGCCAGCAGTTTAAAGGCGGGACTCGCGAACACCGGGGAGCTGTTTTTT. It translates to CASSLKAGLANTGELFF. This chain joins TRBV27 and TRBJ2-2; TRBD2 might be the D (6 bases). Trimming pared 2 bases from V and 0 bases from J, leaving 13 bases between. Germline CDR1 and CDR2: MNHEY and SMNVEV (reference sequence). The CDR3 runs to 17 residues.